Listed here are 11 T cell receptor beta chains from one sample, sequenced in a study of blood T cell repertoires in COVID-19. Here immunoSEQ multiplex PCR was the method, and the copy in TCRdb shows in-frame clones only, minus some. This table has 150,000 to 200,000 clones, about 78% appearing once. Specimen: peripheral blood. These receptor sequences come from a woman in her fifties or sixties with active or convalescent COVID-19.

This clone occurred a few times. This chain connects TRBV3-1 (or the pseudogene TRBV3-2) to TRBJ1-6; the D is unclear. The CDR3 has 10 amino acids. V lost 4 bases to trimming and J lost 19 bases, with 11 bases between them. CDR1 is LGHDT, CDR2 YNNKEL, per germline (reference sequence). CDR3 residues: CASSRGPVHF. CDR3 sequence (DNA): TGTGCCAGCAGCCGCGGTCCAGTTCACTTT.

DNA for the CDR3: TGTGCCAGCAGCTTAGGTCTAGCGGCGCTGTACAATGAGCAGTTCTTC. Translated, it gives CASSLGLAALYNEQFF. The genes are TRBV7-3 and TRBJ2-1, with 7 bases matching TRBD2. V shed 2 bases, J shed 4 bases, and the junction held 8 bases outside the gene matches. The CDR3 is made up of 16 amino acids. Germline V gene lookup returns CDR1 SGHTA and CDR2 FQGTGA.

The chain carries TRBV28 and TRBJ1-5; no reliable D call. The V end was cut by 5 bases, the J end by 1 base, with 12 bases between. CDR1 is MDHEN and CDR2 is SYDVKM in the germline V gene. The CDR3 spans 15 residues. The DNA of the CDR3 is TGTGCCAGCAGTCCAACCCGCCAGAGCAATCAGCCCCAGCATTTT. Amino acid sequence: CASSPTRQSNQPQHF. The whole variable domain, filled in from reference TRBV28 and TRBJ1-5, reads DVKVTQSSRYLVKRTGEKVFLECVQDMDHENMFWYRQDPGLGLRLIYFSYDVKMKEKGDIPEGYSVSREKKERFSLILESASTNQTSMYLCASSPTRQSNQPQHFGDGTRLSIL.

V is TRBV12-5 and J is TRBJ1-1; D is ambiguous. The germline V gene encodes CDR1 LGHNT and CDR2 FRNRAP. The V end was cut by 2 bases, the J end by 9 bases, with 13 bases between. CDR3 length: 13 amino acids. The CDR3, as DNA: TGTGCTAGTGGTTTGCGGTCACAGACCCAAGCTTTCTTT. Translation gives CASGLRSQTQAFF.

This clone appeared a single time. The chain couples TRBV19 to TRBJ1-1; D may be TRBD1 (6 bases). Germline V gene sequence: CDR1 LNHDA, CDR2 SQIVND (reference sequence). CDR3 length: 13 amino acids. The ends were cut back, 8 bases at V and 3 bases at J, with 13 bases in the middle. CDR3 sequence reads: CASWEGGDTEAFF. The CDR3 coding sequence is TGTGCCAGTTGGGAAGGGGGAGACACTGAAGCTTTCTTT.

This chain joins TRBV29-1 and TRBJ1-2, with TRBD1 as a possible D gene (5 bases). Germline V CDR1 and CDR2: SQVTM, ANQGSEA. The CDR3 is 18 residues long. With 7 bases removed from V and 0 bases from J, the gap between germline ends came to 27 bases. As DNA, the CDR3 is TGCAGCGCTGGCTCCATTATTCTATCGGACAAAGCTAACTATGGCTACACCTTC. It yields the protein CSAGSIILSDKANYGYTF. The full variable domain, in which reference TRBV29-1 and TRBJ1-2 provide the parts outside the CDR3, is SAVISQKPSRDICQRGTSLTIQCQVDSQVTMMFWYRQQPGQSLTLIATANQGSEATYESGFVIDKFPISRPNLTFSTLTVSNMSPEDSSIYLCSAGSIILSDKANYGYTFGSGTRLTVV.

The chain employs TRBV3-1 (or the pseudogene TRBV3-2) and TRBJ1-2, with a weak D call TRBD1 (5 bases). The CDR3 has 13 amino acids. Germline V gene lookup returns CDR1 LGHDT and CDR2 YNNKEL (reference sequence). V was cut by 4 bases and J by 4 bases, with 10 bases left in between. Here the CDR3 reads CASSPGFGYGYTF. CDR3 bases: TGTGCCAGCAGCCCAGGGTTCGGCTATGGCTACACCTTC.

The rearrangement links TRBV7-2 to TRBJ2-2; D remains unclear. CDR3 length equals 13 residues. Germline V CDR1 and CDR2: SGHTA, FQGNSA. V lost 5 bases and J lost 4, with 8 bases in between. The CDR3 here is CASSKSLTGELFF. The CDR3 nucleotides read TGTGCCAGCAGCAAGAGCCTCACCGGGGAGCTGTTTTTT.

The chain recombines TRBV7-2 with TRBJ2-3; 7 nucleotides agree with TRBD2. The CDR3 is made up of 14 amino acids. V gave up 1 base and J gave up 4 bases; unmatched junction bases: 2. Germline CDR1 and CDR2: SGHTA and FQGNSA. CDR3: CASSLGAGPDTQYF. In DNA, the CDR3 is TGTGCCAGCAGCTTAGGAGCGGGGCCAGATACGCAGTATTTT.

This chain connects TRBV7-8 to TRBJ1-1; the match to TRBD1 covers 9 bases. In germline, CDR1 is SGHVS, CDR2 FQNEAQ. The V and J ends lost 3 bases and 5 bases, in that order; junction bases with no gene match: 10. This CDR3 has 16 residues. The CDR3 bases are TGTGCCAGCAGCTTCCGGGACAGGGCCCGGGGGACTGAAGCTTTCTTT. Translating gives CASSFRDRARGTEAFF.

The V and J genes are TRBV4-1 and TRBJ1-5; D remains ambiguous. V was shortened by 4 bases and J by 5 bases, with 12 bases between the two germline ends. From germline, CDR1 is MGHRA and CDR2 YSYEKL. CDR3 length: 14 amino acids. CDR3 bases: TGCGCCAGCAGCCTGGAGGGAGTCTATCAGCCCCAGCATTTT. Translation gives CASSLEGVYQPQHF.